Listed here are 9 T cell receptor beta chains from one sample, sequenced in a study of blood T cell repertoires in COVID-19. Sequencing was performed with immunoSEQ multiplex PCR; in TCRdb, only in-frame clones are kept and a portion is missing. Of fewer than 150,000 clones listed, about 84% are singletons. Material: peripheral blood. The receptors come from a woman older than 75 in a cohort sampled during active or convalescent COVID-19.

This chain uses TRBV5-5 with TRBJ2-2; TRBD2 might be the D (6 bases). The V and J ends lost 0 bases and 8 bases respectively, with 11 bases between them. The length of the CDR3 is 14 residues. CDR1 and CDR2 (germline): SGHKS, YYEKEE (reference sequence). The DNA of the CDR3 is TGTGCCAGCAGCTTGGTGGGGACTCCAGGGGAGCTGTTTTTT. Its translation is CASSLVGTPGELFF.

J is TRBJ1-3 and V is TRBV12-3 or TRBV12-4, with 7 bases aligning to TRBD1. The V and J ends lost 6 bases and 5 bases, in that order; junction bases with no gene match: 4. The CDR3 spans 13 residues. The DNA of the CDR3 is TGTGCCAGCAGCCTGGACAGGAGAAACACCATATATTTT. Translating it yields CASSLDRRNTIYF.

The chain couples TRBV24-1 to TRBJ2-5; perhaps TRBD2 as D (5 bases). V dropped 7 bases and J dropped 5 bases, with 13 bases sitting between them. The V gene's germline CDR1 is KGHDR and CDR2 SFDVKD. This CDR3 has 13 residues. The CDR3 protein is CATSLSPGETQYF. CDR3 DNA: TGTGCCACCAGCCTATCCCCGGGGGAGACCCAGTACTTC.

This chain connects TRBV3-1 (or the pseudogene TRBV3-2) to TRBJ2-5; TRBD2 matches at 14 bases. V gave up 4 bases and J gave up 5 bases; unmatched junction bases: 3. The CDR3 is 15 residues long. Germline V gene data show CDR1 as LGHDT and CDR2 as YNNKEL (reference sequence). The DNA of the CDR3 is TGTGCCAGCAGCCGTCGGACTAGCGGGGGGGAGACCCAGTACTTC. It is translated as CASSRRTSGGETQYF.

The chain carries TRBV19 and TRBJ1-5, with D maybe TRBD1 (6 bases). CDR3 size: 16 residues. Germline-derived CDR1 and CDR2 are LNHDA and SQIVND (reference sequence). Trimming removed 3 bases from V and 1 base from J, with 13 bases in between. In nucleotides, the CDR3 is TGTGCCAGTAGTATCCTGACAAGGGGGAGCAATCAGCCCCAGCATTTT. It is translated as CASSILTRGSNQPQHF. The full variable domain, its missing parts supplied by reference TRBV19 and TRBJ1-5, is DGGITQSPKYLFRKEGQNVTLSCEQNLNHDAMYWYRQDPGQGLRLIYYSQIVNDFQKGDIAEGYSVSREKKESFPLTVTSAQKNPTAFYLCASSILTRGSNQPQHFGDGTRLSIL.

The chain is built from TRBV19 and TRBJ2-5; maybe TRBD1 (5 bases). Trimming took 2 bases from V and 1 from J, leaving 11 bases between them. Germline V gives CDR1 LNHDA, CDR2 SQIVND (reference sequence). This CDR3 has 15 residues. CDR3 coding DNA: TGTGCCAGTAGTATAACAGGAGTACCCCAAGAGACCCAGTACTTC. As protein: CASSITGVPQETQYF.

This clone was observed once. This chain links TRBV12-3 or TRBV12-4 with TRBJ1-3; D is unresolved. The CDR3 loop spans 12 amino acids. Trimming shortened V by 7 bases and J by 8 bases, and 12 bases separated the two germline ends. CDR3 loop: CASKLYGDTIYF. For the CDR3, the DNA is TGTGCCAGCAAGTTGTACGGGGACACCATATATTTT.

This rearrangement joins TRBV10-3 to TRBJ2-5; D is unclear. Germline V lookup: CDR1 ENHRY, CDR2 SYGVKD. Trimming shortened V by 8 bases and J by 4 bases, and 14 bases separated the two germline ends. The CDR3 covers 13 residues. The CDR3 loop is CAIGPQDPETQYF. The CDR3 nucleotides are TGTGCCATCGGGCCTCAAGACCCAGAGACCCAGTACTTC.

The chain links TRBV5-4 to TRBJ1-6; D may be TRBD1 (6 bases). V lost 4 bases, J lost 13 bases, and 18 bases lay in between. Per germline, CDR1 SGHNT and CDR2 YYREEE (reference sequence). The CDR3 sequence is 14 residues long. The CDR3 sequence is CASSEGGPKSPLHF. The CDR3 region has the DNA TGTGCCAGCAGCGAAGGGGGTCCGAAGAGTCCCCTCCACTTT.